This is a list of T cell receptor beta chains from one sample in a study of CXCR3-negative and CXCR3-positive naive CD8 T cells. TCRdb reworked the 5' RACE reads into one entry per CDR3 protein, no DNA. The sample table sets out 45,000 to 55,000 distinct CDR3 sequences. The specimen was memory CD8+ T cells from blood. These receptors originate from a human donor in good health. Some clones in this sample may be carry-over from other donors' samples. The CDR3 runs from the conserved cysteine through the conserved F or W. Fields, in order: J gene, V gene, clone size, CDR3 protein. Expanded clones get a size class; other rows say once, few or many, or leave the size out.

J gene: TRBJ1-2
V gene: TRBV7-2
clone size: NA
CDR3 protein: CASSLGGPRHPTGGYTF

J gene: TRBJ1-5
V gene: TRBV20-1
clone size: NA
CDR3 protein: CSATLDREYQSQHF

J gene: TRBJ2-3
V gene: TRBV6-4
clone size: NA
CDR3 protein: CASSASSGGADTQYF

J gene: TRBJ1-2
V gene: TRBV11-2
clone size: NA
CDR3 protein: CASSPQGLQLLGYTF

J gene: TRBJ2-7
V gene: TRBV4-2
clone size: NA
CDR3 protein: CASSQGPDATYEQYF

J gene: TRBJ2-7
V gene: TRBV14
clone size: NA
CDR3 protein: CASSQDISRYEQYF

J gene: TRBJ2-4
V gene: TRBV23-1
clone size: NA
CDR3 protein: CASSHPRDRCLAKNIQYF

J gene: TRBJ1-2
V gene: TRBV14
clone size: NA
CDR3 protein: CASSQGGLSGYTF

J gene: TRBJ2-7
V gene: TRBV7-2
clone size: NA
CDR3 protein: CASSLAGEGWYEQYF

J gene: TRBJ2-7
V gene: TRBV6-5
clone size: NA
CDR3 protein: CASSYEQGAPSYEQYF

J gene: TRBJ1-2
V gene: TRBV29-1
clone size: NA
CDR3 protein: CSVPLPHSEGYTF

J gene: TRBJ2-7
V gene: TRBV25-1
clone size: NA
CDR3 protein: CASSESGYEQYF

J gene: TRBJ2-2
V gene: TRBV6-5
clone size: NA
CDR3 protein: CASNQNRAFGGELFF

J gene: TRBJ1-1
V gene: TRBV6-2/TRBV6-3
clone size: NA
CDR3 protein: CASSYHPGNEAFF

J gene: TRBJ1-1
V gene: TRBV12-3/TRBV12-4
clone size: NA
CDR3 protein: CASSLGSMNTEAFF

J gene: TRBJ2-7
V gene: TRBV6-2/TRBV6-3
clone size: NA
CDR3 protein: CASSYSDRKQYF

J gene: TRBJ1-2
V gene: TRBV6-5
clone size: medium-sized
CDR3 protein: CASSYGAGSGYTF

J gene: TRBJ2-2
V gene: TRBV14
clone size: NA
CDR3 protein: CASSQDRVYTGELFF

J gene: TRBJ2-1
V gene: TRBV2
clone size: NA
CDR3 protein: CASRTSGGERSNEQFF

J gene: TRBJ2-7
V gene: TRBV7-2
clone size: NA
CDR3 protein: CASSSLTGGHDEQYF

J gene: TRBJ2-3
V gene: TRBV6-4
clone size: NA
CDR3 protein: CASSERGTSGTDTPYF

J gene: TRBJ2-2
V gene: TRBV28
clone size: NA
CDR3 protein: CASSFAGELFF

J gene: TRBJ2-7
V gene: TRBV3-1
clone size: NA
CDR3 protein: CASSQDSGPYEQYF

J gene: TRBJ2-7
V gene: TRBV20-1
clone size: NA
CDR3 protein: CSATSFGGQDTYEQYF

J gene: TRBJ1-1
V gene: TRBV19
clone size: NA
CDR3 protein: CASSITGEVNTEAFF

J gene: TRBJ2-1
V gene: TRBV7-9
clone size: NA
CDR3 protein: CASSLVGQYNEQFF

J gene: TRBJ2-1
V gene: TRBV29-1
clone size: NA
CDR3 protein: CSVDGGETYNEQFF

J gene: TRBJ2-1
V gene: TRBV9
clone size: NA
CDR3 protein: CASSGSSGSSYNEQFF

J gene: TRBJ2-7
V gene: TRBV7-7
clone size: NA
CDR3 protein: CTSSLSPGQGNEQYF

J gene: TRBJ1-1
V gene: TRBV21-1
clone size: NA
CDR3 protein: CASPRDGSNTEAFF

J gene: TRBJ1-2
V gene: TRBV28
clone size: NA
CDR3 protein: CASTEDSPLGYTF

J gene: TRBJ1-1
V gene: TRBV20-1
clone size: medium-sized
CDR3 protein: CSARVSDTEAFF

J gene: TRBJ1-3
V gene: TRBV28
clone size: NA
CDR3 protein: CASSPTGNTIYF

J gene: TRBJ2-1
V gene: TRBV29-1
clone size: NA
CDR3 protein: CSVVRALAGANEQFF

J gene: TRBJ2-2
V gene: TRBV28
clone size: NA
CDR3 protein: CASSPTRLADNTGELFF

J gene: TRBJ2-2
V gene: TRBV6-6
clone size: NA
CDR3 protein: CASSARENTGELFF

J gene: TRBJ2-7
V gene: TRBV28
clone size: NA
CDR3 protein: CASSFSRTGAFLSSYEQYF

J gene: TRBJ2-2
V gene: TRBV29-1
clone size: NA
CDR3 protein: CSVPGGENTGELFF

J gene: TRBJ2-7
V gene: TRBV12-3/TRBV12-4
clone size: NA
CDR3 protein: CASSPGTGAGEYF

J gene: TRBJ2-7
V gene: TRBV28
clone size: NA
CDR3 protein: CASSLTVYEQYF